This entry features one T cell receptor beta chain sequence. Germline CDR1 and CDR2: LNHNV and YYDKDF (reference sequence). The V gene end was trimmed by 1 base and the J gene end by 1 base; junction bases not matched to a gene: 5. The CDR3 spans 16 residues. The entry originates in a study of cytomegalovirus exposure and HLA in healthy donors. The PCR had 60 Vbeta and 13 Jbeta primers. Assay: immunoSEQ multiplex PCR; the TCRdb copy retains only in-frame clones and omits some. The data contain about 210,000 clones, approximately 83% of them singletons. The receptor comes from a woman aged 45-65 years in good health and CMV-seropositive. The rearrangement uses TRBV15 and TRBJ1-2; TRBD1 agrees at 8 bases. Sequencing used PBMCs. The CDR3 nucleotides are TGTGCCACCAGCAGAGGGGTAACAGGGGGTAACTATGGCTACACCTTC. This translates into CATSRGVTGGNYGYTF.